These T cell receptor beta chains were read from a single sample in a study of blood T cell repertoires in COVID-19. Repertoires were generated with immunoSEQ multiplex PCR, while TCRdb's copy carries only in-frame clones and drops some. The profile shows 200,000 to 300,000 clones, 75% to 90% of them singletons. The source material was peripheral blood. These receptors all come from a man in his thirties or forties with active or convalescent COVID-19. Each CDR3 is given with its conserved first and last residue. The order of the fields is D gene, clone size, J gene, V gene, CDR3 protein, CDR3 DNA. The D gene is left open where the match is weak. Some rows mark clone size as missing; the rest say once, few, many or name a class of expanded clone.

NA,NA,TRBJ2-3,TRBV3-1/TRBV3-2,CASRPHGAADTQYF,TGTGCCAGCAGACCCCATGGGGCAGCAGATACGCAGTATTTT
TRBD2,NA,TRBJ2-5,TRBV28,CASSLYPAGDHKTQYF,TGTGCCAGCAGTTTATATCCAGCGGGGGACCACAAGACCCAGTACTTC
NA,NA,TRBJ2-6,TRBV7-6,CASSRRGSPGANVLTF,TGTGCCAGCAGCCGGAGGGGAAGCCCTGGGGCCAACGTCCTGACTTTC
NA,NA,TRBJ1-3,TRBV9,CASSPGTSGNTIYF,TGTGCCAGCAGCCCGGGGACAAGCGGAAACACCATATATTTT
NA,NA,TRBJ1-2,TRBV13,CASSLTRLQRTNYGYTF,TGTGCCAGCAGCTTGACCAGACTCCAGCGGACTAACTATGGCTACACCTTC
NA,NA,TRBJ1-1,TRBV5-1,CASSLEPNTEAFF,TGCGCCAGCAGCTTGGAGCCAAACACTGAAGCTTTCTTT
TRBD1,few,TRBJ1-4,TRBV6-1,CASSEGPRGNRGKLFF,TGTGCCAGCAGTGAAGGTCCCAGGGGGAATAGGGGAAAACTGTTTTTT
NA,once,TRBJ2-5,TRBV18,CASSQSRGRQETQYF,TGTGCCAGCTCCCAGAGTCGAGGGAGGCAAGAGACCCAGTACTTC
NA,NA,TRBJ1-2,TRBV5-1,CASSLAGGIYGYTF,TGCGCCAGCAGCTTGGCCGGAGGCATCTATGGCTACACCTTC
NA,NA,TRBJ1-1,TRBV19,CASSNRVNTEAFF,TGTGCCAGTTCGAACAGGGTGAACACTGAAGCTTTCTTT
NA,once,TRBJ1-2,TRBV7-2,CASSLAFFRRGLGNGYTF,TGTGCCAGCAGCTTAGCGTTCTTCCGCAGGGGTTTAGGGAATGGCTACACCTTC
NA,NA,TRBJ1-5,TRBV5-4,CASSLGGQIGQPQHF,TGTGCCAGCAGCTTGGGAGGGCAAATAGGTCAGCCCCAGCATTTT
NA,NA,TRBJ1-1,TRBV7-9,CASQAAHTEAFF,TGTGCCAGCCAAGCGGCACACACTGAAGCTTTCTTT
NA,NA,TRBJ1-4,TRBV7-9,CASSLAVTGYEEKLFF,TGTGCCAGCAGCTTAGCGGTCACAGGGTACGAAGAAAAACTGTTTTTT
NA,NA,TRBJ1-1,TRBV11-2,CASSSLGGSGTEAFF,TGTGCCAGCAGCTCACTCGGGGGGAGCGGCACTGAAGCTTTCTTT
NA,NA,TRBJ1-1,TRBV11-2,CASSLDAYFGFEAFF,TGTGCCAGCAGCTTAGATGCGTATTTCGGGTTTGAAGCTTTCTTT
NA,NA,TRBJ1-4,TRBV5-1,CASSTDAGGLFF,TGCGCCAGCAGCACCGACGCCGGCGGCCTCTTTTTT
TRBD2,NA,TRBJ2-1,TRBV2,CAIKAGGGAHEQFF,TGTGCCATCAAGGCGGGCGGGGGGGCCCATGAGCAGTTCTTC
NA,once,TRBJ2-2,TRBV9,CASSLSARGGNTGELFF,TGTGCCAGCAGCCTCTCTGCCCGAGGGGGGAACACCGGGGAGCTGTTTTTT
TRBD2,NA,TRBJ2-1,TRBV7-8,CASSPQRGPYNEQFF,TGTGCCAGCAGCCCTCAGCGGGGTCCATACAATGAGCAGTTCTTC
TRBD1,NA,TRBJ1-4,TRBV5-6,CASSRGTGRREKLFF,TGTGCCAGCAGCCGAGGGACAGGGCGGAGAGAAAAACTGTTTTTT
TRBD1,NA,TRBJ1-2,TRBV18,CASSPAGQGNYGYTF,TGTGCCAGCTCACCGGCAGGACAGGGAAACTATGGCTACACCTTC
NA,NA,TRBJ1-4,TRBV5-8,CASSRRGVGEKLFF,TGTGCCAGCAGCCGACGTGGAGTTGGCGAAAAACTGTTTTTT
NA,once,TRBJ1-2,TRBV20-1,CSAKSGGYTF,TGCAGTGCTAAATCCGGTGGCTACACCTTC
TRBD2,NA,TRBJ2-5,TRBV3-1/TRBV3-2,CASSQATSGGQETQYF,TGTGCCAGCAGCCAGGCGACTAGCGGGGGCCAAGAGACCCAGTACTTC
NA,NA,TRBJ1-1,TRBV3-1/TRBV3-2,CASSQDAQANTEAFF,TGTGCCAGCAGCCAAGATGCGCAGGCGAACACTGAAGCTTTCTTT
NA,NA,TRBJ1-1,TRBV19,CASSIMTGRGAFF,TGTGCCAGTAGTATAATGACTGGGAGGGGAGCTTTCTTT